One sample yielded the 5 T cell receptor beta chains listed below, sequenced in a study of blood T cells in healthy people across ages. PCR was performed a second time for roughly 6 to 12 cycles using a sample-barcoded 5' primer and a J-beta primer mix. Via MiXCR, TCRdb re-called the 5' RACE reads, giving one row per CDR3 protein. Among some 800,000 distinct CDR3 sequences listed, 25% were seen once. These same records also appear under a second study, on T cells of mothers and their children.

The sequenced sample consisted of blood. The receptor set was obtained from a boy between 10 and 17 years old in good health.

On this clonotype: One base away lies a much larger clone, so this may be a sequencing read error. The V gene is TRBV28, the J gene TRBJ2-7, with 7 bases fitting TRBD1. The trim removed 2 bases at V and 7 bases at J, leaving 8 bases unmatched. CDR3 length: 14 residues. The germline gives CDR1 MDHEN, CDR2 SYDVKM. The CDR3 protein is CASSLGQAAREQYF. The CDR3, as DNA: TGTGCCAGCAGTTTAGGACAGGCGGCACGGGAGCAGTACTTC.

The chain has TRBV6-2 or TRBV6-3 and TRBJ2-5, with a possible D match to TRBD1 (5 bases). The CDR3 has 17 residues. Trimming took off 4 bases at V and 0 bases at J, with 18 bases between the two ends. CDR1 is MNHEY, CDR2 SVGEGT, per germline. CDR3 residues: CASSWFQDTRYQETQYF. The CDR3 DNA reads TGTGCCAGCAGTTGGTTTCAGGACACCCGGTACCAAGAGACCCAGTACTTC.

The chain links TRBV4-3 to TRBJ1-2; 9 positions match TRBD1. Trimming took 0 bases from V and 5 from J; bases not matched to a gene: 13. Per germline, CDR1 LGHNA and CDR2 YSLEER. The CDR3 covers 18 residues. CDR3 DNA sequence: TGCGCCAGCAGCCAAGATTTGGACAGGGGCAAGCAGGGTTATGGCTACACCTTC. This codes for CASSQDLDRGKQGYGYTF.

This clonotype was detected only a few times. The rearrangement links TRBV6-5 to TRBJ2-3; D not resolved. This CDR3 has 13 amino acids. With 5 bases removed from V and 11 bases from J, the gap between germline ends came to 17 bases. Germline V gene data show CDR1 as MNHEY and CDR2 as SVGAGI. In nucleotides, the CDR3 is TGTGCCAGCAGTCAAACCGCAGGTACCATGCAGTATTTT. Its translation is CASSQTAGTMQYF.

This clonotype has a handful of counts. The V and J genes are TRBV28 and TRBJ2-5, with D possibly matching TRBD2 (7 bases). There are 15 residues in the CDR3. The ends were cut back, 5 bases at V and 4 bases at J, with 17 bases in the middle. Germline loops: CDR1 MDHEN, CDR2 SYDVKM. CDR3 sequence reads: CASSPLGGLSETQYF. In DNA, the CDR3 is TGTGCCAGCAGTCCCTTGGGGGGGCTGTCAGAGACCCAGTACTTC.